A selection of T cell receptor beta chains follows, all from one sample in a study of T cell changes during pregnancy in multiple sclerosis. TCRdb's copy holds only in-frame clones and misses some; the assay was immunoSEQ multiplex PCR. The top ten clones hold about 0.75% of a sample with 75,000 to 100,000 clones, 90% of them seen once. The sample here was peripheral blood, taken in the second trimester of pregnancy. These receptors were collected from a female donor in good health, enrolled as a control in a pregnancy study. Each CDR3 is given with its conserved first and last residue. D genes are given only for firm matches. Clone sizes are given selectively: once, few, many, or a class where the clone is expanded.

d_call: .; j_call: TRBJ1-5; v_call: TRBV6-1; clone_size: .; cdr3_nt: TGTGCCAGCAGTGAAGGACAGCTAAGCAATCAGCCCCAGCATTTT; cdr3_aa: CASSEGQLSNQPQHF
d_call: .; j_call: TRBJ2-7; v_call: TRBV5-1; clone_size: once; cdr3_nt: TGCGCCAGCAGCCAACAACAGGGTAACGAGCAGTACTTC; cdr3_aa: CASSQQQGNEQYF
d_call: .; j_call: TRBJ1-2; v_call: TRBV4-1; clone_size: .; cdr3_nt: TGCGCCAGCAGCCAAGATAACACGGGGAACTATGGCTACACCTTC; cdr3_aa: CASSQDNTGNYGYTF
d_call: .; j_call: TRBJ1-6; v_call: TRBV4-3; clone_size: .; cdr3_nt: TGCGCCAGCAGCCGTGACAGGAATAATTCACCCTTCCACTTT; cdr3_aa: CASSRDRNNSPFHF
d_call: TRBD1; j_call: TRBJ1-6; v_call: TRBV7-8; clone_size: .; cdr3_nt: TGTGCCAGCAGCTTCCCCCGTGGACAGGGCGAGAACTATAATTCACCCCTCCACTTT; cdr3_aa: CASSFPRGQGENYNSPLHF
d_call: .; j_call: TRBJ2-2; v_call: TRBV6-5; clone_size: few; cdr3_nt: TGTGCCAGCAGTTATCAGGGACTCTACACCGGGGAGCTGTTTTTT; cdr3_aa: CASSYQGLYTGELFF
d_call: .; j_call: TRBJ2-7; v_call: TRBV25-1; clone_size: .; cdr3_nt: TGTGCCAGCCGCGGCGCCTCCTACGAGCAGTACTTC; cdr3_aa: CASRGASYEQYF
d_call: .; j_call: TRBJ2-7; v_call: TRBV27; clone_size: .; cdr3_nt: TGTGCCAGCAGTCACGCGACTGCCTACGAGCAGTACTTC; cdr3_aa: CASSHATAYEQYF
d_call: TRBD1; j_call: TRBJ2-7; v_call: TRBV15; clone_size: .; cdr3_nt: TGTGCCACCAGCAGAGATAGATTCCGGGACAGGGATTACGAGCAGTACTTC; cdr3_aa: CATSRDRFRDRDYEQYF
d_call: .; j_call: TRBJ1-6; v_call: TRBV7-2; clone_size: .; cdr3_nt: TGTGCCAGCAGCTTAATTGTTGCCACAGCTAATTCACCCCTCCACTTT; cdr3_aa: CASSLIVATANSPLHF
d_call: .; j_call: TRBJ1-6; v_call: TRBV28; clone_size: few; cdr3_nt: TGTGCCAGCAGCCCACCGACTGCGAGCTCCTATAATTCACCCCTCCACTTT; cdr3_aa: CASSPPTASSYNSPLHF
d_call: .; j_call: TRBJ1-6; v_call: TRBV30; clone_size: .; cdr3_nt: TGTGCCTGGAGTAAAGGGGGTTCACCCCTCCACTTT; cdr3_aa: CAWSKGGSPLHF
d_call: TRBD2; j_call: TRBJ2-5; v_call: TRBV7-2; clone_size: .; cdr3_nt: TGTGCCAGCAGCTTTTCCAGGGCAGCGGGGGAGACCCAGTACTTC; cdr3_aa: CASSFSRAAGETQYF
d_call: TRBD1; j_call: TRBJ1-1; v_call: TRBV10-3; clone_size: .; cdr3_nt: TGTGCCATCAGCCGGGACAGGGAGGCTGAAGCTTTCTTT; cdr3_aa: CAISRDREAEAFF
d_call: .; j_call: TRBJ1-2; v_call: TRBV7-2; clone_size: .; cdr3_nt: TGTGCCAGCAGGTCGGACAGCCTCTATGGCTACACCTTC; cdr3_aa: CASRSDSLYGYTF
d_call: .; j_call: TRBJ2-7; v_call: TRBV7-2; clone_size: .; cdr3_nt: TGTGCCAGCAGCTTAGCGGGACGGGACACCGGGTGGTACGAGCAGTACTTC; cdr3_aa: CASSLAGRDTGWYEQYF
d_call: TRBD1; j_call: TRBJ2-5; v_call: TRBV4-1; clone_size: .; cdr3_nt: TGCGCCAGCAGTCGACAGGGGTACCAAGAGACCCAGTACTTC; cdr3_aa: CASSRQGYQETQYF
d_call: TRBD1; j_call: TRBJ2-3; v_call: TRBV27; clone_size: .; cdr3_nt: TGTGCCAGCAGTCGGGACAGGGGTTTCCAAGATACGCAGTATTTT; cdr3_aa: CASSRDRGFQDTQYF
d_call: .; j_call: TRBJ1-5; v_call: TRBV2; clone_size: .; cdr3_nt: TGTGCCAGCACGGTGGCAGGTAGGAATCAGCCCCAGCATTTT; cdr3_aa: CASTVAGRNQPQHF
d_call: TRBD2; j_call: TRBJ2-5; v_call: TRBV27; clone_size: .; cdr3_nt: TGTGCCAGCAGTTTCGGGGGGTTAGAGACCCAGTACTTC; cdr3_aa: CASSFGGLETQYF
d_call: .; j_call: TRBJ2-7; v_call: TRBV7-2; clone_size: .; cdr3_nt: TGTGCCAGCAGCTCAGACTACGAGCAGTACTTC; cdr3_aa: CASSSDYEQYF
d_call: .; j_call: TRBJ1-5; v_call: TRBV27; clone_size: .; cdr3_nt: TGTGCCAGCAGTTATCTGACAGGTGGCAATCAGCCCCAGCATTTT; cdr3_aa: CASSYLTGGNQPQHF
d_call: .; j_call: TRBJ2-7; v_call: TRBV5-1; clone_size: .; cdr3_nt: TGCGCCAGCAGCTTGGATCCAGACAGTCTCTACGAGCAGTACTTC; cdr3_aa: CASSLDPDSLYEQYF
d_call: TRBD2; j_call: TRBJ2-7; v_call: TRBV18; clone_size: .; cdr3_nt: TGTGCCAGCTCACCTTTAAGCGGGGGCGGCGAGCAGTACTTC; cdr3_aa: CASSPLSGGGEQYF
d_call: .; j_call: TRBJ2-1; v_call: TRBV6-5; clone_size: .; cdr3_nt: TGTGCCAGCAGTTACAGGGAGACCTACAATGAGCAGTTCTTC; cdr3_aa: CASSYRETYNEQFF
d_call: TRBD1; j_call: TRBJ1-6; v_call: TRBV5-1; clone_size: .; cdr3_nt: TGCGCCAGCAGCGGAACAGGGGTCGGGAATTCACCCCTCCACTTT; cdr3_aa: CASSGTGVGNSPLHF
d_call: .; j_call: TRBJ2-1; v_call: TRBV5-5; clone_size: .; cdr3_nt: TGTGCCAGCAGCGGGGGCAGGGGACCCTACAATGAGCAGTTCTTC; cdr3_aa: CASSGGRGPYNEQFF
d_call: .; j_call: TRBJ2-5; v_call: TRBV5-6; clone_size: .; cdr3_nt: TGTGCCAGCAGCTCGGAGACAGGGACTTTATCAGGAGAGACCCAGTACTTC; cdr3_aa: CASSSETGTLSGETQYF
d_call: .; j_call: TRBJ2-1; v_call: TRBV7-8; clone_size: .; cdr3_nt: TGTGCCAGCAGCATTAGTGATGAGCAGTTCTTC; cdr3_aa: CASSISDEQFF
d_call: .; j_call: TRBJ1-1; v_call: TRBV27; clone_size: .; cdr3_nt: TGTGCCAGCAGTCCGCCGCACTCGGTCACTGAAGCTTTCTTT; cdr3_aa: CASSPPHSVTEAFF
d_call: .; j_call: TRBJ1-1; v_call: TRBV20-1; clone_size: few; cdr3_nt: TGCAGTGCTGGATTGCAGGGTAAGGCTTTCTTT; cdr3_aa: CSAGLQGKAFF
d_call: TRBD1; j_call: TRBJ1-2; v_call: TRBV6-1; clone_size: .; cdr3_nt: TGTGCCAGCAGTGAAGCGCGGACAGGGGGGAACTATGGCTACACCTTC; cdr3_aa: CASSEARTGGNYGYTF
d_call: .; j_call: TRBJ2-1; v_call: TRBV4-3; clone_size: .; cdr3_nt: TGCGCCAGCAGCCCCCGGAGCATACAAACTAATGAGCAGTTCTTC; cdr3_aa: CASSPRSIQTNEQFF
d_call: .; j_call: TRBJ2-1; v_call: TRBV7-2; clone_size: .; cdr3_nt: TGTGCCAGCAGCTTTTCTCTCGGGAACCGGTACAATGAGCAGTTCTTC; cdr3_aa: CASSFSLGNRYNEQFF
d_call: .; j_call: TRBJ1-2; v_call: TRBV5-1; clone_size: .; cdr3_nt: TGCGCCAGCAGCCTGGCCGATTCCTCCGGTGGCTACACCTTC; cdr3_aa: CASSLADSSGGYTF
d_call: TRBD1; j_call: TRBJ1-4; v_call: TRBV28; clone_size: .; cdr3_nt: TGTGCCAGCAGTTTGTGGGACAGGTTTGAAAAACTGTTTTTT; cdr3_aa: CASSLWDRFEKLFF
d_call: .; j_call: TRBJ1-4; v_call: TRBV11-2; clone_size: .; cdr3_nt: TGTGCCAGCAGCTTGGACGGACTCAATGAAAAACTGTTTTTT; cdr3_aa: CASSLDGLNEKLFF
d_call: TRBD1; j_call: TRBJ2-7; v_call: TRBV11-3; clone_size: .; cdr3_nt: TGTGCCAGCAGCTCTGGACAGGGTGGTCTCTACGAGCAGTACTTC; cdr3_aa: CASSSGQGGLYEQYF
d_call: TRBD1; j_call: TRBJ1-2; v_call: TRBV11-2; clone_size: .; cdr3_nt: TGTGCCAGCAGCCCAAACAGGGACAGGGCTAATGGCTACACCTTC; cdr3_aa: CASSPNRDRANGYTF
d_call: .; j_call: TRBJ2-2; v_call: TRBV7-9; clone_size: .; cdr3_nt: TGTGCCAGCAGCCCCTCCGACAGGTTCCCGGCCACCGGGGAGCTGTTTTTT; cdr3_aa: CASSPSDRFPATGELFF
d_call: .; j_call: TRBJ1-2; v_call: TRBV19; clone_size: .; cdr3_nt: TGTGCCAGTAGTATCGCCACACCACATGGCTACACCTTC; cdr3_aa: CASSIATPHGYTF
d_call: TRBD1; j_call: TRBJ1-6; v_call: TRBV19; clone_size: once; cdr3_nt: TGTGCCAGTAGTACCGGACAGGCCCTTGGCTCCTATAATTCACCCCTCCACTTT; cdr3_aa: CASSTGQALGSYNSPLHF
d_call: .; j_call: TRBJ2-5; v_call: TRBV14; clone_size: .; cdr3_nt: TGTGCCAGCAGCCCCCGTATGCAGAGGGAACAGACCCAGTACTTC; cdr3_aa: CASSPRMQREQTQYF
d_call: .; j_call: TRBJ2-7; v_call: TRBV7-2; clone_size: .; cdr3_nt: TGTGCCAGCAGCCCAGGGCACAGACCCACCTACGAGCAGTACTTC; cdr3_aa: CASSPGHRPTYEQYF